The sequence of this T cell receptor beta chain was determined in a study of beta chain features in type 1 diabetes. This clone has just a few counts. cDNA synthesis used the whole RNA isolate, giving expressed TCRB sequences. Repertoires were generated with immunoSEQ multiplex PCR, while TCRdb's copy carries only in-frame clones and drops some. The sample carries just over 600,000 clones, less than 20% recorded once. With V trimmed by 4 bases and J by 1 base, 4 bases remained unmatched. The CDR3 extends over 16 amino acids. Germline V gene lookup returns CDR1 MNHEY and CDR2 SMNVEV (reference sequence).

The sequence was collected from a man aged 18 to 30 in good health. The rearrangement links TRBV27 to TRBJ1-6, with 7 bases lining up with TRBD1. Sequencing input: naive CD4+ T cells from blood. The CDR3 DNA sequence: TGTGCCAGCAGTTGGCAGGGGGGTTCCTATAATTCACCCCTCCACTTT. As protein: CASSWQGGSYNSPLHF.